This T cell receptor (beta chain) was observed in a study of identical twins. TCRdb reprocessed the 5' RACE reads with MiXCR, giving one entry per CDR3 protein. The sample holds around 960,000 distinct CDR3 sequences; roughly an eighth are singletons and the top ten take around 1.6%. This clonotype was found many times. Its target is unknown. V lost 5 bases to trimming and J lost 0 bases, with 10 bases between them. CDR1 and CDR2 (germline): DFQATT, SNEGSKA (reference sequence). The CDR3 consists of 13 residues. Study results and limitations: Cord blood beta clonotypes that were abundant carried fewer insertions, and memory repertoires showed no such trend. Without tracking the same donors, conclusions rested on cross-sectional statistical analysis. In monozygotic twins, models underestimated the sharing of out-of-frame TCR alpha.

Another study also made use of these data, one on yellow fever vaccine responses in identical twins. That report adds: Reportedly, twins' vaccine T cell responses looked partly convergent and partly personalized.

The sequenced sample consisted of PBMCs. V gene TRBV20-1 combines with J gene TRBJ2-5, with D maybe TRBD1 (6 bases). This sequence was found in a woman younger than 35 in good health. The CDR3 here is CSASDSHQETQYF. The CDR3 DNA reads as TGCAGTGCTTCGGACAGCCACCAAGAGACCCAGTACTTC.